This section outlines one T cell receptor (beta chain) sequence together with its context. Its antigen is still unknown. In the original processing: The detection floor for productive clonotype frequency was 2.59 x 10-5. The assay was immunoSEQ multiplex PCR, and TCRdb's table has in-frame clones only and misses some. Clonal size and the V and J genes are those of that table, whereas D and trimming came from the DNA. The data show 45,000 to 55,000 clones, around 70% seen once. This entry comes from a study of STAT5B mutations in CD4+ large granular lymphocyte leukemia. Study-level results: Top patient clones used TRBV06 genes more often: 8/27 versus 2/35 in controls. Main leukemic clonotypes were patient-specific, but about 26% appeared at low frequency elsewhere. Without putative leukemic clones, patient CD4-sorted repertoires remained more clonal than healthy CD4+ repertoires.

Germline lookup yields CDR1 LNHDA and CDR2 SQIVND (reference sequence). The junction had 13 bases not matched to a gene; V was cut back by 6 bases and J by 8 bases. The CDR3 covers 16 residues. The receptor's source is a human donor in good health. Specimen: CD4+ T cells from blood buffy coats. The chain couples TRBV19 to TRBJ2-3; 11 nucleotides align to TRBD2. Here the CDR3 reads CASRTLAGVGGSTQYF. The CDR3 DNA follows: TGTGCCAGTAGAACACTAGCGGGGGTTGGTGGGAGTACGCAGTATTTT. Full variable domain (missing parts from reference TRBV19 and TRBJ2-3): DGGITQSPKYLFRKEGQNVTLSCEQNLNHDAMYWYRQDPGQGLRLIYYSQIVNDFQKGDIAEGYSVSREKKESFPLTVTSAQKNPTAFYLCASRTLAGVGGSTQYFGPGTRLTVL.